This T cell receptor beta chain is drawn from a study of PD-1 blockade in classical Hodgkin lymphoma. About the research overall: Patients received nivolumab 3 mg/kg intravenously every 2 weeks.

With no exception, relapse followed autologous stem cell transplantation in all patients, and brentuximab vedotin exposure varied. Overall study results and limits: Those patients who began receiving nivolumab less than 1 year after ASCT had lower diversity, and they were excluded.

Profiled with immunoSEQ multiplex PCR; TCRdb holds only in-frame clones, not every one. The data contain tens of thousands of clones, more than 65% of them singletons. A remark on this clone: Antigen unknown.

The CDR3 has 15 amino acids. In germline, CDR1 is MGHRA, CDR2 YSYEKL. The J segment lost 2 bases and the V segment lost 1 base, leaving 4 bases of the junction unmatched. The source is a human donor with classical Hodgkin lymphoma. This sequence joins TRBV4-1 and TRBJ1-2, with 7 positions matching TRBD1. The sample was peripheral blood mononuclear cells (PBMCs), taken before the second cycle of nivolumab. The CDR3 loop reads CASSQVLTGNYGYTF. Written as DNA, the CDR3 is TGCGCCAGCAGCCAAGTGCTGACAGGGAACTATGGCTACACCTTC.